This T cell receptor (beta chain) was recovered during a study of identical twins. Findings and limits, study-wide: Whereas memory repertoires showed no such difference, abundant cord blood beta clonotypes carried fewer insertions.

Every donor was a healthy Caucasian. One entry per CDR3 protein results from TCRdb running MiXCR on the 5' RACE reads. The sample holds 240,000 or so distinct CDR3 sequences, about 10% seen once. This clonotype was seen a few times. Its specificity is not known. The V gene end was trimmed by 2 bases and the J gene end by 9 bases; junction bases not matched to a gene: 18. The CDR3 runs to 18 residues. Germline values: CDR1 MNHEY, CDR2 SVGEGT. The receptor was derived from a man aged 50 or older in good health. Material for sequencing was memory T cells sorted from blood. J is TRBJ2-1 and V is TRBV6-2 or TRBV6-3; 8 bases map to TRBD2. This CDR3 is CASSYRLAGLSPRGEQFF. The DNA for the CDR3 is TGTGCCAGCAGTTACCGGCTAGCGGGTCTATCTCCAAGGGGTGAGCAGTTCTTC.